A single sample is the source of the 21 T cell receptor beta chains below, sequenced in a study of blood T cell repertoires in COVID-19. Measured with immunoSEQ multiplex PCR; TCRdb has only the in-frame clones, and not every one. Of around 70,000 clones in the sample, roughly 88% were seen once. The sample was peripheral blood. The receptors were sampled from a human donor in a cohort sampled during active COVID-19.

The rearrangement joins TRBV19 to TRBJ1-1, with D maybe TRBD1 (5 bases). The CDR3 loop spans 15 amino acids. Trimming left V 3 bases short and J 4 bases short, with 15 bases between. Germline CDR1 LNHDA, CDR2 SQIVND (reference sequence). CDR3 bases: TGTGCCAGTAGTATGGTTGGAGGGGAGGGCACTGAAGCTTTCTTT. It translates to CASSMVGGEGTEAFF.

The CDR3 coding sequence is TGTGCCAGCAGCTTAGGCCAGGGGGGCCACAATGAGCAGTTCTTC. Translation: CASSLGQGGHNEQFF. V and J are TRBV7-2 and TRBJ2-1, with D perhaps TRBD1 (7 bases). Trimming cost V 1 base and J 5 bases, with 12 bases left between them. The CDR3 contains 15 residues. In germline, CDR1 is SGHTA, CDR2 FQGNSA.

This chain joins TRBV5-4 and TRBJ1-2, with D unresolved. Germline CDR1 is SGHNT and CDR2 is YYREEE (reference sequence). The ends were cut back, 4 bases at V and 6 bases at J, with 10 bases in the middle. This CDR3 has 12 amino acids. Here the CDR3 DNA reads TGTGCCAGCAGCGGAAGGAGCCATGGCTACACCTTC. It is translated as CASSGRSHGYTF.

The V call is TRBV28, the J call TRBJ2-7; possible D gene TRBD2, 6 bases. The V gene lost 7 bases and the J gene lost 2 bases, with 21 bases spanning the gap. The CDR3 is 16 amino acids. CDR1 is MDHEN and CDR2 is SYDVKM in the germline V gene. The CDR3 nucleotides are TGTGCCAGCACCCCCCTACTCGGGGGTTCAACCTACGAGCAGTACTTC. Translation: CASTPLLGGSTYEQYF.

V usage is TRBV19 and J usage is TRBJ1-5; 7 positions agree with TRBD1. Germline lookup yields CDR1 LNHDA and CDR2 SQIVND (reference sequence). This CDR3 comprises 15 residues. With V trimmed by 5 bases and J by 2 bases, 6 bases remained unmatched. The CDR3 is CASSRRTGGNQPQHF. The CDR3 DNA reads as TGTGCCAGTAGTCGCCGTACAGGGGGCAATCAGCCCCAGCATTTT.

V gene TRBV5-1 combines with J gene TRBJ2-1; TRBD2 is a possible D gene (5 bases). Between the trimmed V and J ends, which lost 4 bases and 1 base, there was a span of 15 bases. The CDR3 has 16 residues. CDR1 and CDR2 (germline): SGHRS, YFSETQ. The CDR3 here is CASSGRDSFSYNEQFF. In nucleotides, the CDR3 is TGCGCCAGCAGCGGACGGGATTCCTTTTCCTACAATGAGCAGTTCTTC.

This chain connects TRBV23-1 to TRBJ1-5; 7 bases line up with TRBD1. TRBV23-1 is an ORF; its function is uncertain. Trimming cost V 0 bases and J 5 bases; bases outside gene matches: 4. The CDR3 runs 15 residues. CDR3 coding DNA: TGCGCCAGCAGTCAATCGACAGGGAGGTATCAGCCCCAGCATTTT. Its translation is CASSQSTGRYQPQHF.

The chain links TRBV15 to TRBJ2-2, with TRBD1 matching 8 bases. The germline V gene encodes CDR1 LNHNV and CDR2 YYDKDF (reference sequence). With 3 bases clipped from V and 3 bases from J, the junction kept 6 bases outside the gene matches. The CDR3 contains 16 residues. CDR3 sequence (DNA): TGTGCCACCAGCAGGCCCGGGACAGGAGACACCGGGGAGCTGTTTTTT. It codes for CATSRPGTGDTGELFF.

The V call is TRBV30, the J call TRBJ2-7; TRBD1 matches at 8 bases. The CDR3 consists of 15 residues. Germline V gene lookup returns CDR1 GTSNPN and CDR2 SVGIG (reference sequence). With 3 bases clipped from V and 2 bases from J, the junction kept 9 bases outside the gene matches. CDR3 in amino acids: CAWRNPRTGTYEQYF. The CDR3 nucleotides read TGTGCCTGGAGGAATCCACGGACAGGGACCTACGAGCAGTACTTC.

The CDR3 DNA is TGCGCCAGCAGCCCTGGTGGAGGGCTGGTCTACGAGCAGTACTTC. Translating it yields CASSPGGGLVYEQYF. The chain employs TRBV5-1 and TRBJ2-7; tentatively, D is TRBD2 (6 bases). This CDR3 spans 15 amino acids. Germline-derived CDR1 and CDR2 are SGHRS and YFSETQ. The V gene lost 4 bases and the J gene lost 3 bases, with 17 bases spanning the gap.

The chain employs TRBV1 and TRBJ2-1; the table's D call, TRBD2, was not checked against the DNA. TRBV1 is classified as a pseudogene. This CDR3 is built from 16 residues. This chain's CDR3 is CTSSQAVDSAYNEQFF. The DNA for the CDR3 is TGCACCAGCAGCCAAGCGGTGGACTCCGCCTACAATGAGCAGTTCTTC.

The J gene is TRBJ1-1, the V gene TRBV11-2, with no clear D. In germline, CDR1 is SGHAT, CDR2 FQNNGV. Trimming took 5 bases from V and 4 from J, leaving 14 bases between them. The CDR3 totals 14 residues. Here the CDR3 DNA reads TGTGCCAGCAGCCTGATTGAAGAGGGCACTGAAGCTTTCTTT. Translating it yields CASSLIEEGTEAFF.

The chain links TRBV5-4 to TRBJ2-7; no reliable D call. The germline CDR1 and CDR2 sequences are SGHNT and YYREEE (reference sequence). Trimming cost V 2 bases and J 1 base, with 10 bases left between them. This CDR3 is 14 amino acids long. CDR3 coding DNA: TGTGCCAGCAGCTTTCGCCCTCGGTCCTACGAGCAGTACTTC. It encodes CASSFRPRSYEQYF.

The chain has TRBV28 and TRBJ1-2; D not resolved. V was clipped by 6 bases and J by 7 bases, with 12 bases between them. This CDR3 spans 12 amino acids. Germline assignment: CDR1 MDHEN and CDR2 SYDVKM. Here the CDR3 DNA reads TGTGCCAGCAGCCCGTTTAATGTTGGCTACACCTTC. Residues: CASSPFNVGYTF.

This chain connects TRBV11-2 to TRBJ1-4; D gene ambiguous. CDR3 length: 14 amino acids. CDR1 and CDR2 (germline): SGHAT, FQNNGV. V was trimmed by 0 bases and J by 8 bases, leaving 10 bases between them. As DNA, the CDR3 is TGTGCCAGCAGCTTAGACCTCCCCCGGGAAAAACTGTTTTTT. Encoded protein: CASSLDLPREKLFF.

The V gene is TRBV7-3, the J gene TRBJ2-5; perhaps TRBD1 as D (6 bases). Germline V CDR1 and CDR2: SGHTA, FQGTGA. The CDR3 loop spans 15 amino acids. V was cut by 2 bases and J by 5 bases, with 15 bases left in between. CDR3 coding DNA: TGTGCCAGCAGCTTAGTAGGGGGAGAGGGCGAGACCCAGTACTTC. Amino acids: CASSLVGGEGETQYF.

The rearrangement links TRBV5-1 to TRBJ2-2, with no clear D. The length of the CDR3 is 14 residues. Trimming shortened V by 1 base and J by 5 bases, and 9 bases separated the two germline ends. CDR1 and CDR2 (germline): SGHRS, YFSETQ. CDR3 in amino acids: CASSLSVSTGELFF. The DNA of the CDR3 is TGCGCCAGCAGCTTGTCAGTTTCTACCGGGGAGCTGTTTTTT.

J is TRBJ2-7 and V is TRBV6-4, with D possibly being TRBD1 (6 bases). The CDR3 spans 13 residues. The germline V gene encodes CDR1 MRHNA and CDR2 SNTAGT. V was cut by 6 bases and J by 2 bases, with 11 bases left in between. The CDR3 region has the DNA TGTGCCAGCAGGACAGGTTCACCCTACGAGCAGTACTTC. Residues: CASRTGSPYEQYF.

The chain joins TRBV9 to TRBJ1-3; 7 bases map to TRBD1. Trimming removed 4 bases from V and 0 bases from J; junction bases left unmatched: 7. Germline CDR1 SGDLS, CDR2 YYNGEE. There are 16 residues in the CDR3. Here the CDR3 DNA reads TGTGCCAGCAGCAAGGGGACAGCCCACTCTGGAAACACCATATATTTT. Amino acids: CASSKGTAHSGNTIYF.

The V gene is TRBV19, the J gene TRBJ2-5; TRBD2 matches 7 bases. The CDR3 spans 14 residues. The V gene's germline CDR1 is LNHDA and CDR2 SQIVND (reference sequence). Unmatched junction bases numbered 6, after V lost 3 bases and J lost 5 bases. Here the CDR3 reads CASSMAGRYETQYF. The DNA for the CDR3 is TGTGCCAGTAGTATGGCCGGGAGGTATGAGACCCAGTACTTC.

The CDR3 protein is CASNPGTGTHTGELFF. Written as DNA, the CDR3 is TGTGCCAGCAACCCCGGGACAGGGACCCACACCGGGGAGCTGTTTTTT. This chain connects TRBV5-4 to TRBJ2-2, with 9 bases fitting TRBD1. Losses at the gene ends were 6 bases for V and 3 bases for J; bases not matched to a gene: 9. This CDR3 region has 16 residues. Germline V gene data show CDR1 as SGHNT and CDR2 as YYREEE (reference sequence). Complete variable domain (other parts from reference TRBV5-4 and TRBJ2-2): ETGVTQSPTHLIKTRGQQVTLRCSSQSGHNTVSWYQQALGQGPQFIFQYYREEENGRGNFPPRFSGLQFPNYSSELNVNALELDDSALYLCASNPGTGTHTGELFFGEGSRLTVL.